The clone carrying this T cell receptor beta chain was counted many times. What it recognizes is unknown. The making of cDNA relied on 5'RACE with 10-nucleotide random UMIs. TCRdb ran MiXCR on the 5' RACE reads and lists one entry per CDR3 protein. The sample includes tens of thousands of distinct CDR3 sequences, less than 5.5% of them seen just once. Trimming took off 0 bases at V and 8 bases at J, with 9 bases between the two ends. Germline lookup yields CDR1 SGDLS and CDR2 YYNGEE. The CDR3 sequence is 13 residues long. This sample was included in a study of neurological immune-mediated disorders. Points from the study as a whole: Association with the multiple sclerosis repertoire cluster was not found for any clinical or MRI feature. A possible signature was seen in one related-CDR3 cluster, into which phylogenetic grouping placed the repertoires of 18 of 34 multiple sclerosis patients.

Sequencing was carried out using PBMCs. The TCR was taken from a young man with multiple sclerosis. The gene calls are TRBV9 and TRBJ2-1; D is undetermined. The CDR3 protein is CASSVGAVYEQFF. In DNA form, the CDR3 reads TGTGCCAGCAGCGTAGGCGCGGTCTATGAGCAGTTCTTC. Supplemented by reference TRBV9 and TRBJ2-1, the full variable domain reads DSGVTQTPKHLITATGQRVTLRCSPRSGDLSVYWYQQSLDQGLQFLIQYYNGEERAKGNILERFSAQQFPDLHSELNLSSLELGDSALYFCASSVGAVYEQFFGPGTRLTVL.